The present T cell receptor beta chain was sequenced within a study of T-cell memory formation after mild COVID-19. Study summary: TCR clusters were mostly confined to one donor each. General observations from the study: CD4+ contracting clones were found mainly in CM and EM, and CD8+ ones in EMRA.

MiXCR, run by TCRdb on the 5' RACE reads, gives a single entry per CDR3 protein. The table has roughly 300,000 distinct CDR3 sequences, 7.5% to 9.5% seen once; the top ten hold roughly 23%. Worth noting for this clonotype: The antigen remains undetermined.

This CDR3 contains 14 residues. The V segment lost 3 bases and the J segment 4 bases; nucleotides outside the gene matches: 5. The germline V gene encodes CDR1 SGHKS and CDR2 YYEKEE (reference sequence). The chain joins TRBV5-5 to TRBJ2-7; 9 bases map to TRBD1. Sequenced sample: PBMCs or a T cell subset sorted from them (not recorded which). This sequence was found in a man aged 18-30 years who had mild COVID-19 (a few samples of this study predate the infection). Cell type and time point are not known. The CDR3 reads CASSSGTGIYEQYV. As DNA, the CDR3 is TGTGCCAGCAGCTCCGGGACAGGGATATACGAGCAGTACGTC.